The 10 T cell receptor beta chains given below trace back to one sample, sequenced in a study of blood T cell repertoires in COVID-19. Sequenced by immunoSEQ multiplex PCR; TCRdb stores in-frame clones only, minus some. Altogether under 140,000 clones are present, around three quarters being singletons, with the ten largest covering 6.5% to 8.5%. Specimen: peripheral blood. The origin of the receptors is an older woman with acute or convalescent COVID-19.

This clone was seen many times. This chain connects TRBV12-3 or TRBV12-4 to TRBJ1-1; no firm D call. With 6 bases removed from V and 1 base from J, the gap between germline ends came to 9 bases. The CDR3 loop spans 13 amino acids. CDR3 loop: CASSQAENTEAFF. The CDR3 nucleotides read TGTGCCAGCAGCCAGGCCGAGAACACTGAAGCTTTCTTT.

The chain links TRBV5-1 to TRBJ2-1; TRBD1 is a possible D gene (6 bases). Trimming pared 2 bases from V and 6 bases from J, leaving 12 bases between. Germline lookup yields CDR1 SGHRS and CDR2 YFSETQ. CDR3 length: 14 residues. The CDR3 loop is CASSLYSGANEQFF. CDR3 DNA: TGCGCCAGCAGCTTATATTCAGGGGCCAATGAGCAGTTCTTC.

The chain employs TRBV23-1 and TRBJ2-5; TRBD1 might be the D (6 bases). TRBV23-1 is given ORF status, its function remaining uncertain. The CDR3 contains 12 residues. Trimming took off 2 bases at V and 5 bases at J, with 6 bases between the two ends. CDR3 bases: TGCGCCAGCAGTCAACAGGGGGAGACCCAGTACTTC. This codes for CASSQQGETQYF.

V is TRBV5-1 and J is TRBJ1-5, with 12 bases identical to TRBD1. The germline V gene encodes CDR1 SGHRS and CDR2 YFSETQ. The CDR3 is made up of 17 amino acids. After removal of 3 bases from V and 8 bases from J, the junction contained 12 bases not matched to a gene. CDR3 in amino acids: CASSSAPGQGAKKPQHF. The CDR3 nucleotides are TGCGCCAGCAGCTCCGCCCCGGGACAGGGGGCGAAAAAGCCCCAGCATTTT.

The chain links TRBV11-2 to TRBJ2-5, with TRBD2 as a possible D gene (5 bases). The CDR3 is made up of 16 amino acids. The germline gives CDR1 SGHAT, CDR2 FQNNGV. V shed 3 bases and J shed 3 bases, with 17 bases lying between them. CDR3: CASSLGGSVGEETQYF. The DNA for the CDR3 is TGTGCCAGCAGCTTGGGCGGGTCTGTCGGCGAAGAGACCCAGTACTTC.

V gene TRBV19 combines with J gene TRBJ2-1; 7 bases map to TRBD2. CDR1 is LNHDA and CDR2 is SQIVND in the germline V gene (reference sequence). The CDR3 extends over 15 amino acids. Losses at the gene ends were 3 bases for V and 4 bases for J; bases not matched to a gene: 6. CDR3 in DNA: TGTGCCAGTAGTATCGGTCTAGCGGAGTACAATGAGCAGTTCTTC. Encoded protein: CASSIGLAEYNEQFF.

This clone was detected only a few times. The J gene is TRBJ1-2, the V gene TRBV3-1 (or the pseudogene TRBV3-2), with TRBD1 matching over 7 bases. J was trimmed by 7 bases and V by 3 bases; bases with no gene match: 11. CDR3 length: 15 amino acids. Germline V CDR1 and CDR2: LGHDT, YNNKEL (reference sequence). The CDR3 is CASSQDRQGQGGYTF. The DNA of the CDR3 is TGTGCCAGCAGCCAGGACCGACAGGGCCAGGGTGGCTACACCTTC.

The CDR3 protein is CASSFSRNEQFF. In DNA form, the CDR3 reads TGTGCCAGCAGCTTCTCGCGCAATGAGCAGTTCTTC. The gene calls are TRBV11-2 and TRBJ2-1; D ambiguous. CDR1 is SGHAT, CDR2 FQNNGV, per germline. Trimming removed 3 bases from V and 6 bases from J, with 6 bases in between. The CDR3 consists of 12 residues. Combining the CDR3 with reference TRBV11-2 and TRBJ2-1 gives the whole variable domain EAGVAQSPRYKIIEKRQSVAFWCNPISGHATLYWYQQILGQGPKLLIQFQNNGVVDDSQLPKDRFSAERLKGVDSTLKIQPAKLEDSAVYLCASSFSRNEQFFGPGTRLTVL.

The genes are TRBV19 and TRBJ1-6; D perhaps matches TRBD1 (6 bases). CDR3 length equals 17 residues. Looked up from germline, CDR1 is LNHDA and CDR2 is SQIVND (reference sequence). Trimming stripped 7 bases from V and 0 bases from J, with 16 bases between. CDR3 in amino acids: CASTFNDRSSYNSPLHF. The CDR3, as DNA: TGTGCCAGTACGTTTAACGACAGGAGCTCCTATAATTCACCCCTCCACTTT.

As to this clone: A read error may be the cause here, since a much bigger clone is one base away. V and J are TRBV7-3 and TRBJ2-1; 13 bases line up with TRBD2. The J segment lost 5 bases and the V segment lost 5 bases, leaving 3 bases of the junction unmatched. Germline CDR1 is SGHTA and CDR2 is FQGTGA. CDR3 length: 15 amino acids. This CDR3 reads CASSRTSGGNNEQFF. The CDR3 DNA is TGTGCCAGCAGCCGGACTAGCGGGGGAAACAATGAGCAGTTCTTC.